In this sample, the clone carrying this T cell receptor (beta chain) turned up once. The entry originates in a study of blood T cell repertoires in COVID-19. This study enrolled people aged about 18 to 100 from about two dozen US geographic areas. The CDR3 contains 13 residues. V lost 3 bases and J 2 bases, leaving 8 bases between the germline ends. Authors' analysis steps: Amplification with reference gene primers provided the estimates of nucleated cell counts. Clones were read by immunoSEQ multiplex PCR, and TCRdb kept only the in-frame ones, dropping some. V and J calls and clone size are those listed in that table; D and trimming were worked out from the DNA. The sample yields roughly 250,000 clones, 70% to 90% seen once.

This chain connects TRBV12-3 or TRBV12-4 to TRBJ2-7; D ambiguous. The TCR sequence derives from a woman aged 30 to 39 who had recovered from COVID-19. Sequenced input: PBMCs or T cells enriched from blood (not recorded which). Written as DNA, the CDR3 is TGTGCCAGCAGTTTCACCGGTCCCTACGAGCAGTACTTC. Amino acids: CASSFTGPYEQYF.